The clone carrying this T cell receptor (beta chain) was picked up one time. What it recognizes is unknown. This sample stems from a study of monozygotic twins with cystic fibrosis. Findings of the study overall: Monozygotic CF twins shared more identical nucleotide clonotypes than unrelated patients. Median Simpson clonality of approximately 0.01 suggested naive T cells predominated. V usage most resembled the co-twin in 13 of 16 pairs. Shared CDR3 numbers were not associated with age, concordance or severity.

Assay used: immunoSEQ multiplex PCR; TCRdb lists only in-frame clones, some missing. The sample has tens of thousands of clones; 75% to 90% are singletons. The CDR3 sequence is 12 residues long. Germline V gives CDR1 SGHRS, CDR2 YFSETQ. Trimming removed 3 bases from V and 5 bases from J, with 8 bases in between. Specimen: blood. This TCR was recovered from a girl aged 2-10 years with cystic fibrosis. The chain employs TRBV5-1 and TRBJ2-5; no clear D. The DNA of the CDR3 is TGCGCCAGCAGCTCCCGTGGGGAGACCCAGTACTTC. This translates into CASSSRGETQYF.